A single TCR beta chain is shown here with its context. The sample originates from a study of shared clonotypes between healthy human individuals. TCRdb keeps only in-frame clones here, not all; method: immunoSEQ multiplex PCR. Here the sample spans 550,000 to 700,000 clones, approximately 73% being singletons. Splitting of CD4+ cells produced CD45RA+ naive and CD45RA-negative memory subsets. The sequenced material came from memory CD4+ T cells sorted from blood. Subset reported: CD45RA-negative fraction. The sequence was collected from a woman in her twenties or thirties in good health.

CDR3 in DNA: TGTGCCACCAGCGGGGCCACCGGGGAGCTGTTTTTT. This sequence encodes CATSGATGELFF. The J gene is TRBJ2-2, the V gene TRBV19, with 7 nucleotides matching TRBD2. The CDR3 runs to 12 residues. Germline V gene data show CDR1 as LNHDA and CDR2 as SQIVND (reference sequence). Trimming took 10 bases from V and 4 from J; bases not matched to a gene: 3. The variable domain in full, with the rest retrieved from reference TRBV19 and TRBJ2-2, is DGGITQSPKYLFRKEGQNVTLSCEQNLNHDAMYWYRQDPGQGLRLIYYSQIVNDFQKGDIAEGYSVSREKKESFPLTVTSAQKNPTAFYLCATSGATGELFFGEGSRLTVL.